This paragraph reports one T cell receptor beta chain. Its matching antigen is unknown. V lost 1 base and J lost 7; bases outside the gene matches: 8. The CDR3 is 15 residues long. Per the germline V gene, CDR1 is LGHNA and CDR2 is YNFKEQ. These data belong to a study of cytomegalovirus exposure and HLA in healthy donors. Looking at the study overall: Earlier, 150 million to 200 million T cells were analyzed, and some 120 million unique TCR beta sequences were found among them.

PCR used 60 Vbeta primers and 13 Jbeta primers. Generated by immunoSEQ multiplex PCR, the TCRdb table keeps only in-frame clones and is missing some. The table records 85,000 to 100,000 clones, about 84% of them present only once. Study-level findings and limits: CMV antigen specificity of a few CMV-associated chains was confirmed in vitro. Across donors, most TCRs were seen rarely, yet some public ones were widespread.

This chain connects TRBV4-2 to TRBJ1-1; 8 positions agree with TRBD1. The receptor was isolated from a girl aged 2 to 10 in good health and CMV-seropositive. The specimen was PBMCs. CDR3 sequence (DNA): TGTGCCAGCAGCCAAGTGGACAGGGACGTAAGTGAAGCTTTCTTT. This sequence encodes CASSQVDRDVSEAFF.